This T cell receptor beta chain was sequenced for a study of identical twins. This clonotype was observed a few times. Germline values: CDR1 SGHAT, CDR2 FQNNGV. V dropped 3 bases and J dropped 10 bases, with 10 bases sitting between them. The CDR3 sequence is 11 residues long. Everyone who donated was a healthy Caucasian. MiXCR was run by TCRdb on the 5' RACE reads, yielding one entry per CDR3 protein. The sample lists just under 650,000 distinct CDR3 sequences, under 8.5% seen once, with about 1.5% in the top ten. The data also belong to a second study, concerning yellow fever vaccine responses in identical twins. Per that study: Reportedly, twins showed a vaccine T cell response that looked partly convergent and partly personalized.

The sequencing input was PBMCs. The V call is TRBV11-2, the J call TRBJ2-7, with TRBD1 as a possible D gene (5 bases). The sequence was obtained from a woman aged 18-30 years in good health. Here the CDR3 DNA reads TGTGCCAGCAGCTTGATCCAGGGCCAGTACGTC. This translates into CASSLIQGQYV.